Shown below are 23 T cell receptor beta chains from a single sample sequenced in a study of T cells in Graves' hyperthyroidism and ophthalmopathy. The investigators amplified TCR beta CDR3 regions from RNA transcripts. RT-PCR in the first round (using the HTBI primer set) targeted the TCR CDR3. MiXCR, applied by TCRdb to the multiplex PCR reads, yields one record per CDR3 protein. Among fewer than 750,000 distinct CDR3 sequences listed, under 60% were seen once. Sequences were obtained from peripheral blood or thyroid tissue (not recorded which). The receptors derive from a woman aged 18 to 35 with Graves' hyperthyroidism.

The chain combines TRBV7-9 with TRBJ2-7; TRBD2 matches at 9 bases. Germline CDR1 SEHNR, CDR2 FQNEAQ (reference sequence). The ends lost 6 bases at V and 4 bases at J; junction bases unmatched: 4. The CDR3 is 13 amino acids. This chain's CDR3 is CASSSAGGYEQYF. CDR3 bases: TGTGCCAGCAGTTCGGCGGGAGGGTACGAGCAGTACTTC.

The chain links TRBV2 to TRBJ2-5, with D perhaps given as TRBD1 or TRBD2 (6 bases each). This CDR3 has 12 residues. V was shortened by 9 bases and J by 6 bases, with 14 bases between the two germline ends. Germline V gene lookup returns CDR1 SNHLY and CDR2 FYNNEI. In DNA, the CDR3 is TGTGCCAGTGGAGGGGGTGGGAAGACCCAGTACTTC. Translation: CASGGGGKTQYF.

J is TRBJ2-7 and V is TRBV10-3; maybe TRBD2 (5 bases). V gave up 2 bases and J gave up 2 bases, with 10 bases separating them. The CDR3 covers 14 residues. CDR1 and CDR2 from the germline V gene are ENHRY and SYGVKD. The CDR3 DNA sequence: TGTGCCATCAGTGAGCTCACGGGAACCTACGAGCAGTACTTC. Translated, it gives CAISELTGTYEQYF.

With regard to this clonotype: The limits of the CDR3 on the DNA are not certain, so only TCRdb's listed CDR3 is given. The rearrangement joins TRBV9 to TRBJ2-2. The CDR3 sequence runs 12 residues, both termini included. Germline CDR1 is SGDLS and CDR2 is YYNGEE. CDR3 loop: CASSVVGGSCFF.

This clonotype was counted once. The gene calls are TRBV20-1 and TRBJ2-3, with TRBD2 identical over 9 bases. The germline V gene encodes CDR1 DFQATT and CDR2 SNEGSKA (reference sequence). The trim removed 6 bases at V and 1 base at J, leaving 8 bases unmatched. The length of the CDR3 is 15 residues. The chain's CDR3 is CSAPSSGSGTDTQYF. The CDR3 nucleotides read TGCAGTGCCCCCAGTAGCGGGAGCGGCACAGATACGCAGTATTTT.

The chain uses TRBV29-1 and TRBJ1-1; 11 bases agree with TRBD1. Germline V gene sequence: CDR1 SQVTM, CDR2 ANQGSEA. The CDR3 covers 14 residues. V lost 7 bases, J lost 5 bases, and 9 bases stayed unmatched. As DNA, the CDR3 is TGCAGCGCGGGACAGGGGGACCCGGGGACTGAAGCTTTCTTT. Translated, it gives CSAGQGDPGTEAFF. Based on the CDR3 plus reference TRBV29-1 and TRBJ1-1, the full variable domain is SAVISQKPSRDICQRGTSLTIQCQVDSQVTMMFWYRQQPGQSLTLIATANQGSEATYESGFVIDKFPISRPNLTFSTLTVSNMSPEDSSIYLCSAGQGDPGTEAFFGQGTRLTVV.

This clonotype appeared a few times. The chain has TRBV20-1 and TRBJ2-7, with a tentative D call TRBD2 (6 bases). Judging by the DNA end, TRBJ2-1 fits better; the J call may be wrong. The CDR3 has 16 amino acids. Germline V CDR1 and CDR2: DFQATT, SNEGSKA (reference sequence). The CDR3 region is CSARDTLAGTDNEQFF. CDR3 bases: TGCAGTGCTAGAGACACTCTGGCCGGGACTGACAATGAGCAGTTCTTC.

This clonotype has at least ten counts. The J gene is TRBJ1-6, the V gene TRBV20-1; possible D gene TRBD1, 5 bases. V was trimmed by 3 bases and J by 8 bases, leaving 11 bases between them. CDR1 DFQATT and CDR2 SNEGSKA come from the germline V gene (reference sequence). CDR3 length: 13 amino acids. CDR3 loop: CSARAGRDSPLHF. The CDR3 DNA reads TGCAGTGCTAGGGCAGGGCGGGATTCACCCCTCCACTTT.

This clonotype showed up many times. This rearrangement joins TRBV7-3 to TRBJ1-2; D is possibly TRBD1 (6 bases). The CDR3 consists of 13 residues. V was trimmed by 1 base and J by 6 bases, leaving 9 bases between them. From germline, CDR1 is SGHTA and CDR2 FQGTGA. This chain's CDR3 is CASSLIKGDGYTF. DNA for the CDR3: TGTGCCAGCAGCTTAATTAAGGGGGATGGCTACACCTTC.

This clonotype was observed a few times. This chain links TRBV18 with TRBJ2-7; tentatively, D is TRBD1 (6 bases). CDR1 is KGHSH, CDR2 LQKENI, per germline. With 2 bases removed from V and 7 bases from J, the gap between germline ends came to 15 bases. This CDR3 has 14 residues. The CDR3 is CASSPDRNRYEQYF. The CDR3 DNA reads TGTGCCAGCTCACCAGACAGGAACCGTTATGAGCAGTACTTC.

The chain carries TRBV29-1 and TRBJ1-2; D gene ambiguous. CDR1 and CDR2 (germline): SQVTM, ANQGSEA. Deletions cut 4 bases from V and 8 bases from J, with 17 bases between. The CDR3 runs 13 residues. The CDR3 DNA reads as TGCAGCGTTGTGTCGCGGGAGGCTAGAGGCTACACCTTC. Translating gives CSVVSREARGYTF.

The chain carries TRBV20-1 and TRBJ1-5; a possible D gene is TRBD1 (6 bases). This CDR3 region has 12 residues. CDR1 is DFQATT, CDR2 SNEGSKA, per germline (reference sequence). The CDR3 reads CSATGQQETQHF. The CDR3 region has the DNA TGCAGCGCAACAGGGCAACAAGAGACCCAGCATTTT.

This chain joins TRBV5-1 and TRBJ2-1, with 7 bases aligning to TRBD2. With V trimmed by 5 bases and J by 5 bases, 13 bases remained unmatched. The length of the CDR3 is 16 residues. The germline V gene encodes CDR1 SGHRS and CDR2 YFSETQ. CDR3 sequence (DNA): TGCGCCAGCAGGACCCCGGGGGGTTTGGGAAACAATGAGCAGTTCTTC. As protein: CASRTPGGLGNNEQFF.

This clonotype came up many times. The chain uses TRBV6-5 and TRBJ2-5; D is perhaps TRBD1 (6 bases). The CDR3 is made up of 15 amino acids. Germline CDR1 and CDR2: MNHEY and SVGAGI. V was clipped by 2 bases and J by 5 bases, with 15 bases between them. The CDR3 DNA is TGTGCCAGCAGTTACCCAACAGGGACATGGGAGACCCAGTACTTC. Its translation: CASSYPTGTWETQYF.

J is TRBJ2-5 and V is TRBV12-3 or TRBV12-4; tentatively, D is TRBD1 or TRBD2 (6 bases each). With 4 bases removed from V and 9 bases from J, the gap between germline ends came to 15 bases. The CDR3 loop spans 13 amino acids. CDR3 nucleotides: TGTGCCAGCAGTTGGGGGGCGGGTCAGCCCCAGTACTTC. This encodes CASSWGAGQPQYF.

At least ten counts were recorded for this clonotype. The chain is built from TRBV12-3 or TRBV12-4 and TRBJ1-3; 8 bases fit TRBD1. The trim removed 4 bases at V and 2 bases at J, leaving 10 bases unmatched. The CDR3 covers 17 residues. The CDR3 is CASSSTAGGDAGNTIYF. The CDR3 bases are TGTGCCAGCAGTTCGACCGCAGGGGGCGACGCTGGAAACACCATATATTTT.

Concerning this clonotype: Given a much more abundant clone one base away, this may be a read error. This chain links TRBV11-3 with TRBJ2-7, with D perhaps assigned TRBD1 or TRBD2 (7 bases each). The CDR3 covers 15 residues. Germline assignment: CDR1 SGHNT and CDR2 YENEEA. Trimming shortened V by 5 bases and J by 3 bases, and 17 bases separated the two germline ends. CDR3 bases: TGTGCCAGCAGCGCAGGGGGGGACTACTACTACGAGCAGTACTTC. It yields the protein CASSAGGDYYYEQYF.

This clonotype showed up just a few times. A much larger clone differs from this one at a single base, so this may be a read error. The chain links TRBV29-1 to TRBJ2-5; TRBD2 matches 7 bases. The CDR3 has 18 residues. The J segment lost 7 bases and the V segment lost 8 bases, leaving 28 bases of the junction unmatched. CDR1 SQVTM and CDR2 ANQGSEA come from the germline V gene. This CDR3 reads CSTPDRGGSSVVEGTQYF. The DNA for the CDR3 is TGCAGCACCCCGGACCGTGGCGGGAGCTCAGTGGTTGAAGGGACCCAGTACTTC.

This chain joins TRBV7-3 and TRBJ2-1, with 7 bases identical to TRBD2. Unmatched junction bases numbered 16, after V lost 9 bases and J lost 8 bases. Germline loops: CDR1 SGHTA, CDR2 FQGTGA. The CDR3 has 15 residues. In DNA form, the CDR3 reads TGTGCCAGTAGCGCAGCGGGACGGACTGGCTATGAGCAGTTCTTC. It is translated as CASSAAGRTGYEQFF.

Note on this clonotype: With a much larger clone just one base away, this may be a read error. This chain joins TRBV10-3 and TRBJ2-2; TRBD1 agrees at 7 bases. Germline V gene data show CDR1 as ENHRY and CDR2 as SYGVKD. The CDR3 covers 17 residues. The CDR3 reads CAISEFTGTENTGELIF. Here the CDR3 DNA reads TGTGCCATCAGTGAATTTACCGGGACAGAGAACACCGGGGAGCTGATTTTT.

Ten or more counts support this clonotype. The chain uses TRBV5-4 and TRBJ2-2, with 8 bases that match TRBD2. The V gene end was trimmed by 4 bases and the J gene end by 4 bases; junction bases not matched to a gene: 12. This CDR3 region has 17 residues. Germline V gives CDR1 SGHNT, CDR2 YYREEE (reference sequence). CDR3 in DNA: TGTGCCAGCAGCCCGGTGGGTAGCGGGATTCTCACCGGGGAGCTGTTTTTT. This gives the protein CASSPVGSGILTGELFF.

Ten or more counts support this clonotype. V is TRBV25-1 and J is TRBJ2-7; D might be TRBD1 (6 bases). Looked up from germline, CDR1 is MGHDK and CDR2 is SYGVNS. Trimming took off 3 bases at V and 6 bases at J, with 21 bases between the two ends. CDR3 length: 16 residues. The CDR3 DNA reads TGTGCCAGCAGTGATCTATCTTTTGGGACACTCTCCGAGCAGTACTTC. Protein sequence: CASSDLSFGTLSEQYF.

This clonotype occurred many times. This sequence joins TRBV5-1 and TRBJ2-5; 7 nucleotides line up with TRBD2. Looked up from germline, CDR1 is SGHRS and CDR2 is YFSETQ. The CDR3 runs 15 residues. Trimming took 0 bases from V and 5 from J; bases not matched to a gene: 7. CDR3 residues: CASSLVPGGWETQYF. The CDR3 DNA sequence: TGCGCCAGCAGCTTGGTTCCGGGGGGTTGGGAGACCCAGTACTTC.